This TCR beta chain originates from a study of blood T cells in healthy people across ages. The V and J ends lost 0 bases and 2 bases, in that order; junction bases with no gene match: 3. The CDR3 contains 16 residues. Germline V gene data show CDR1 as SGHTA and CDR2 as FQGNSA. General study findings and limits: Naive T cell percentage showed a strong correlation with TCR beta diversity. The unsorted PBMCs prevented any conclusive comparison of naive versus antigen-experienced cells.

Isolating PBMCs gave at least 6 million of these cells per sample. As to this clonotype: Its antigen remains unknown.

Next came a second PCR, run for about 7 to 11 cycles, which used a sample-barcoded 5' primer along with a J-beta primer mix. TCRdb recomputed calls from the 5' RACE reads with MiXCR, one row per CDR3 protein. The sample carries 600,000 to 850,000 distinct CDR3 sequences, 25% recorded once. In addition, the sample was reused for a study of T cells of mothers and their children.

The sample taken for sequencing was blood. V usage is TRBV7-2 and J usage is TRBJ2-2; TRBD2 matches at 7 bases. This clonotype originated in a boy aged 5 to 17 in good health. The CDR3 reads CASSLAGGDNTGELFF. The CDR3 DNA sequence: TGTGCCAGCAGCTTAGCGGGAGGGGACAACACCGGGGAGCTGTTTTTT.